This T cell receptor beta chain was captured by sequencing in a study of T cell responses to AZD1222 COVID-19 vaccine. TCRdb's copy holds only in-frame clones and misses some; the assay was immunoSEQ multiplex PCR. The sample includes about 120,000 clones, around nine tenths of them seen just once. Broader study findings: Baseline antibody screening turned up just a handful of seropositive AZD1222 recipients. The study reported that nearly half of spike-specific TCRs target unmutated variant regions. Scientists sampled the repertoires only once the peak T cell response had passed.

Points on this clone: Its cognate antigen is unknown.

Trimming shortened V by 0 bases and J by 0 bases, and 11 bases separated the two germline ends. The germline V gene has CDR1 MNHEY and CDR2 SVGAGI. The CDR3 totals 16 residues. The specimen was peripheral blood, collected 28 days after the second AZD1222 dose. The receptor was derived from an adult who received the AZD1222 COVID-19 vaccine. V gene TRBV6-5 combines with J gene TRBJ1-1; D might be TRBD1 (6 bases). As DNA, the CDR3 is TGTGCCAGCAGTTACTCCGGGACACCTCTGAACACTGAAGCTTTCTTT. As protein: CASSYSGTPLNTEAFF.